Shown below are 25 T cell receptor beta chains from a single sample sequenced in a study of blood T cell repertoires in COVID-19. Profiled with immunoSEQ multiplex PCR; TCRdb holds only in-frame clones, not every one. The sample holds some 200,000 clones, 78% seen once. Sequencing was done on a sample of PBMCs or T cells enriched from blood (not recorded which). All receptors come from a woman aged 45-60 years who had recovered from COVID-19.

The rearrangement uses TRBV24-1 and TRBJ2-7; TRBD1 agrees at 7 bases. This CDR3 is built from 15 residues. V was clipped by 3 bases and J by 4 bases; unmatched bases: 8. Germline-derived CDR1 and CDR2 are KGHDR and SFDVKD. The CDR3 protein is CATSDPRTGGYEQYF. DNA of the CDR3: TGTGCCACCAGTGATCCCCGGACAGGAGGTTACGAGCAGTACTTC.

The chain links TRBV7-3 to TRBJ2-4, with D maybe TRBD1 (6 bases). Germline lookup yields CDR1 SGHTA and CDR2 FQGTGA. The CDR3 covers 14 residues. V was trimmed by 5 bases and J by 7 bases, leaving 15 bases between them. The CDR3: CASSDTGIANIQYF. CDR3 nucleotides: TGTGCCAGCAGCGATACAGGGATAGCCAACATTCAGTACTTC.

The table lists this clone with a count of one. The rearrangement uses TRBV27 and TRBJ1-4; TRBD1 might be the D (5 bases). Looked up from germline, CDR1 is MNHEY and CDR2 is SMNVEV (reference sequence). The CDR3 spans 16 residues. V was clipped by 4 bases and J by 4 bases, with 16 bases between them. For the CDR3, the DNA is TGTGCCAGCAGTTCAGGGATTAACTTGTATAATGAAAAACTGTTTTTT. Amino acids: CASSSGINLYNEKLFF.

This chain connects TRBV5-1 to TRBJ1-2; D gene ambiguous. This CDR3 is built from 12 residues. The ends were cut back, 4 bases at V and 8 bases at J, with 12 bases in the middle. The V gene's germline CDR1 is SGHRS and CDR2 YFSETQ. The CDR3, as DNA: TGCGCCAGCAGCCCCACTACCAGAGGCTACACCTTC. Translation gives CASSPTTRGYTF. The full variable domain, in which reference TRBV5-1 and TRBJ1-2 provide the parts outside the CDR3, is KAGVTQTPRYLIKTRGQQVTLSCSPISGHRSVSWYQQTPGQGLQFLFEYFSETQRNKGNFPGRFSGRQFSNSRSEMNVSTLELGDSALYLCASSPTTRGYTFGSGTRLTVV.

This rearrangement joins TRBV19 to TRBJ1-6; D is undetermined. Trimming pared 5 bases from V and 10 bases from J, leaving 12 bases between. The CDR3 runs to 13 residues. CDR1 and CDR2 from the germline V gene are LNHDA and SQIVND (reference sequence). The CDR3 spells CASSAVRESPLHF. CDR3 sequence (DNA): TGTGCCAGTAGTGCCGTGAGGGAATCACCCCTCCACTTT.

J is TRBJ1-1 and V is TRBV5-1, with TRBD1 identical over 7 bases. The V segment lost 0 bases and the J segment 12 bases; nucleotides outside the gene matches: 11. The germline CDR1 and CDR2 sequences are SGHRS and YFSETQ. The CDR3 covers 14 residues. The CDR3 DNA reads TGCGCCAGCAGCTTGGAGGTGACAGGGCCTAGACCTTTCTTT. Translated: CASSLEVTGPRPFF.

The CDR3 loop is CATSDSTGGVQPQHF. CDR3 nucleotides: TGTGCCACCAGTGACAGTACAGGGGGGGTTCAGCCCCAGCATTTT. The rearrangement uses TRBV24-1 and TRBJ1-5, with 8 bases fitting TRBD1. The CDR3 runs to 15 residues. After removal of 4 bases from V and 6 bases from J, the junction contained 7 bases not matched to a gene. CDR1 and CDR2 from the germline V gene are KGHDR and SFDVKD.

This clone has just one count. This chain links TRBV6-5 with TRBJ1-2; D gene uncertain. The CDR3 runs to 14 residues. Trimming took off 2 bases at V and 3 bases at J, with 10 bases between the two ends. The germline CDR1 and CDR2 sequences are MNHEY and SVGAGI. CDR3 sequence reads: CASSYGRTDYGYTF. In nucleotides, the CDR3 is TGTGCCAGCAGTTACGGGCGCACGGACTATGGCTACACCTTC.

The chain has TRBV10-3 and TRBJ2-7, with 10 bases matching TRBD2. The trim removed 5 bases at V and 4 bases at J, leaving 5 bases unmatched. This CDR3 contains 14 residues. Germline V gene sequence: CDR1 ENHRY, CDR2 SYGVKD. The DNA for the CDR3 is TGTGCCATCAGTCTAGCGGGAGCGGAATACGAGCAGTACTTC. This translates into CAISLAGAEYEQYF.

This clone was seen once. This chain links TRBV19 with TRBJ2-2, with a tentative D call TRBD2 (5 bases). Per the germline V gene, CDR1 is LNHDA and CDR2 is SQIVND (reference sequence). The CDR3 extends over 15 amino acids. V shed 6 bases and J shed 4 bases, with 15 bases lying between them. The CDR3 nucleotides read TGTGCCAGTAGGGACGCGGGCACCTTCACCGGGGAGCTGTTTTTT. Protein sequence: CASRDAGTFTGELFF.

The chain employs TRBV6-5 and TRBJ2-5; D is uncertain. V was shortened by 8 bases and J by 5 bases, with 15 bases between the two germline ends. This CDR3 is 13 amino acids long. Per germline, CDR1 MNHEY and CDR2 SVGAGI. The CDR3 DNA sequence: TGTGCCAGCTGCCGATCCCTACGGGAGACCCAGTACTTC. It is translated as CASCRSLRETQYF.

J is TRBJ1-3 and V is TRBV30, with 10 bases that match TRBD1. Germline assignment: CDR1 GTSNPN and CDR2 SVGIG (reference sequence). J lost 3 bases, V lost 0 bases, and 5 bases had no gene match. The CDR3 has 16 residues. CDR3 in amino acids: CAWSVRTGGFGNTIYF. The CDR3 nucleotides are TGTGCCTGGAGTGTACGGACAGGGGGTTTTGGAAACACCATATATTTT.

This chain uses TRBV30 with TRBJ2-1; TRBD2 matches at 9 bases. V was pared by 1 base and J by 8 bases, with 15 bases of the junction left unmatched. Germline V gene sequence: CDR1 GTSNPN, CDR2 SVGIG (reference sequence). The CDR3 consists of 17 residues. This chain's CDR3 is CAWSGGVSGRIGDEQFF. In nucleotides, the CDR3 is TGTGCCTGGAGTGGCGGGGTTAGCGGGAGAATTGGGGATGAGCAGTTCTTC.

V gene TRBV5-5 combines with J gene TRBJ2-3; TRBD1 is a possible D gene (5 bases). This CDR3 contains 16 residues. V lost 2 bases and J lost 0, with 13 bases in between. Germline V gives CDR1 SGHKS, CDR2 YYEKEE (reference sequence). The CDR3 here is CASSLLTEPSTDTQYF. The CDR3 coding sequence is TGTGCCAGCAGCTTACTGACAGAGCCAAGCACAGATACGCAGTATTTT. Full variable domain (missing parts from reference TRBV5-5 and TRBJ2-3): DAGVTQSPTHLIKTRGQQVTLRCSPISGHKSVSWYQQVLGQGPQFIFQYYEKEERGRGNFPDRFSARQFPNYSSELNVNALLLGDSALYLCASSLLTEPSTDTQYFGPGTRLTVL.

V gene TRBV19 combines with J gene TRBJ2-1; 12 bases align to TRBD1. The CDR3 sequence is 17 residues long. V dropped 3 bases and J dropped 7; count of bases not matched to a gene: 10. Germline V gene lookup returns CDR1 LNHDA and CDR2 SQIVND (reference sequence). The CDR3 region is CASSMRTGTGGPNEQFF. The CDR3 DNA reads as TGTGCCAGTAGTATGCGAACCGGGACAGGGGGCCCTAATGAGCAGTTCTTC.

The chain is built from TRBV28 and TRBJ2-6; D unclear. Germline loops: CDR1 MDHEN, CDR2 SYDVKM. The CDR3 runs 15 residues. V was trimmed by 8 bases and J by 2 bases, leaving 13 bases between them. The CDR3 here is CASLGSWTGANVLTF. The CDR3, as DNA: TGTGCCAGCTTAGGTAGCTGGACTGGGGCCAACGTCCTGACTTTC. Full variable domain (rest looked up from reference TRBV28 and TRBJ2-6): DVKVTQSSRYLVKRTGEKVFLECVQDMDHENMFWYRQDPGLGLRLIYFSYDVKMKEKGDIPEGYSVSREKKERFSLILESASTNQTSMYLCASLGSWTGANVLTFGAGSRLTVL.

This rearrangement joins TRBV5-3 to TRBJ1-5; D gene unclear. TRBV5-3 is an open reading frame whose function is uncertain. This CDR3 has 15 amino acids. V gave up 3 bases and J gave up 9 bases, with 19 bases separating them. CDR3 bases: TGTGCCAGAAGCTCCCGCCCCTTACACGTCCGGCCCCAGCATTTT. As protein: CARSSRPLHVRPQHF.

The chain joins TRBV6-5 to TRBJ2-7; D not certain. The CDR3 covers 15 residues. CDR1 and CDR2 (germline): MNHEY, SVGAGI. V lost 7 bases and J 5 bases, leaving 21 bases between the germline ends. The CDR3 DNA follows: TGTGCCAGCAAATCTAGAACGACCCTACCCCACGAGCAGTACTTC. It yields the protein CASKSRTTLPHEQYF.

J is TRBJ2-7 and V is TRBV9; D gene unclear. V gave up 4 bases and J gave up 2 bases, with 16 bases separating them. The CDR3 consists of 15 residues. CDR1 is SGDLS and CDR2 is YYNGEE in the germline V gene. CDR3 in amino acids: CASSPREEATYEQYF. Written as DNA, the CDR3 is TGTGCCAGCAGCCCCCGTGAGGAAGCTACCTACGAGCAGTACTTC.

This sequence joins TRBV10-3 and TRBJ2-7; D may be TRBD1 (6 bases). The CDR3 contains 15 residues. Deletions cut 5 bases from V and 1 base from J, with 15 bases between. Germline V CDR1 and CDR2: ENHRY, SYGVKD. The CDR3 bases are TGTGCCATCAGTAAAAGTTCACAGGGATCCTACGAGCAGTACTTC. Its protein is CAISKSSQGSYEQYF.

The genes are TRBV4-3 and TRBJ2-7; tentative D call: TRBD2 (6 bases). V dropped 0 bases and J dropped 2 bases, with 17 bases sitting between them. This CDR3 has 17 amino acids. Germline V gene sequence: CDR1 LGHNA, CDR2 YSLEER. Here the CDR3 DNA reads TGCGCCAGCAGCCAAGAAGTTCGGTTTAGCGGCACCTACGAGCAGTACTTC. It codes for CASSQEVRFSGTYEQYF.

V and J are TRBV4-2 and TRBJ1-5, with D unresolved. This CDR3 contains 15 residues. Trimming cost V 0 bases and J 8 bases, with 14 bases left between them. Germline V CDR1 and CDR2: LGHNA, YNFKEQ. CDR3 in amino acids: CASSQDLTRTEPQHF. DNA of the CDR3: TGTGCCAGCAGCCAAGACTTAACTCGTACGGAGCCCCAGCATTTT.

This clone was seen more than once but under ten times. The chain links TRBV28 to TRBJ1-6; maybe TRBD1 (6 bases). From germline, CDR1 is MDHEN and CDR2 SYDVKM. The CDR3 has 15 residues. Trimming shortened V by 7 bases and J by 4 bases, and 14 bases separated the two germline ends. The CDR3 loop is CASMIGQIYNSPLHF. CDR3 sequence (DNA): TGTGCCAGCATGATCGGACAGATTTATAATTCACCCCTCCACTTT.

CDR3 sequence reads: CASSLGGANNSPLHF. The CDR3 DNA follows: TGTGCCAGCAGCCTAGGGGGGGCTAATAATTCACCCCTCCACTTT. The chain couples TRBV28 to TRBJ1-6; weak D call: TRBD1 (6 bases). V lost 6 bases and J lost 5, with 14 bases in between. The germline V gene encodes CDR1 MDHEN and CDR2 SYDVKM. This CDR3 contains 15 residues.

CDR3 DNA: TGTGCCAGTCAAAACCAAGAGACCCAGTACTTC. Translation: CASQNQETQYF. This chain uses TRBV11-2 with TRBJ2-5; no firm D call. Germline-derived CDR1 and CDR2 are SGHAT and FQNNGV. The CDR3 has 11 residues. With 9 bases removed from V and 0 bases from J, the gap between germline ends came to 5 bases.